The entry that follows covers one T cell receptor beta chain sequence. Profiled with immunoSEQ multiplex PCR; TCRdb holds only in-frame clones, not every one. The profile shows about 380,000 clones, 70% to 90% of them singletons. These data belong to a study of blood T cell repertoires in COVID-19. Recovered status in Cohort 3 required two negative PCRs, clearance, or symptom resolution. Input material: PBMCs or T cells enriched from blood (not recorded which). The origin of this receptor is a woman aged 18-29 years who had recovered from COVID-19.

The CDR3 is CASSPDRGGEKLFF. CDR3 bases: TGTGCCAGCAGTCCGGACAGGGGCGGAGAAAAACTGTTTTTT. The V and J genes are TRBV6-2 or TRBV6-3 and TRBJ1-4, with 9 nucleotides matching TRBD1. The V gene's germline CDR1 is MNHEY and CDR2 SVGEGT. This CDR3 comprises 14 residues. V was clipped by 5 bases and J by 8 bases; unmatched bases: 6.